A selection of T cell receptor beta chains follows, all from one sample in a study of Graves' ophthalmopathy and Graves' hyperthyroidism. Via MiXCR, TCRdb re-called the multiplex PCR reads, giving one row per CDR3 protein. Of hundreds of thousands of distinct CDR3 sequences in the sample, about 40% were seen once. Material: peripheral blood. The receptors shown here come from an adult man with Graves' ophthalmopathy. CDR3s include the opening cysteine and the closing phenylalanine or tryptophan. D genes are given only for firm matches. Size values are once, few and many counts, or a class for expanded clones, and some rows have none.

V	D	J	size	DNA	CDR3
TRBV19	TRBD1	TRBJ2-6	.	TGTGCCAGTAGACGGACAGGGCCTGGGGCCAACGTCCTGACTTTC	CASRRTGPGANVLTF
TRBV29-1	TRBD2	TRBJ2-7	.	TGCAGCGCAACTCGGGGGGAACCCTACGAGCAGTACTTC	CSATRGEPYEQYF
TRBV7-9	.	TRBJ1-2	.	TGTGCTAGCGGCTTAGACGTTGACAGTCGGGGCTACACCTTC	CASGLDVDSRGYTF
TRBV7-9	.	TRBJ2-5	many	TGTGCCAGCAGCTTAGTTTTAGAGACCCAGTACTTC	CASSLVLETQYF
TRBV10-3	.	TRBJ1-1	once	TGTGCCATCAGTGAGTCGCTGGCTGCCCTCGAAGCTTTCTTT	CAISESLAALEAFF
TRBV7-8	.	TRBJ1-2	many	TGTGCCAGCAGGGACGGGGTCGGAAACTATGGCTACACCTTC	CASRDGVGNYGYTF
TRBV10-3	TRBD1	TRBJ1-5	few	TGTGCCATCAGCGACAGGGGGCGAGAGGAGACCCAGCATTTT	CAISDRGREETQHF
TRBV5-1	.	TRBJ2-5	many	TGCGCCAGCAGCTCAGCCCTCCGAAGAGGAATGGAGACCCAGTACTTC	CASSSALRRGMETQYF
TRBV7-4	.	TRBJ1-2	.	TGTGCCAGCAGCTTATTGCGACATGAAAATCAGGGCTACACCTTC	CASSLLRHENQGYTF
TRBV20-1	TRBD2	TRBJ2-3	.	TGCAGTGCTAGATCACTAGCGGGGAGCACAGATACGCAGTATTTT	CSARSLAGSTDTQYF
TRBV19	.	TRBJ1-6	many	TGTGCCAGTAGTATCTGGGGGCCGGACGCGGGAAATTCACCCCTCCACTTT	CASSIWGPDAGNSPLHF
TRBV19	.	TRBJ1-2	.	TGTGCCAGTAGGGACAGCACCGGCCCCTATGGCTACACCTTC	CASRDSTGPYGYTF
TRBV15	.	TRBJ1-4	many	TGTGCCACCAGCAGAGATGGGGGGACCGCTAATGAAAAACTGTTTTTT	CATSRDGGTANEKLFF